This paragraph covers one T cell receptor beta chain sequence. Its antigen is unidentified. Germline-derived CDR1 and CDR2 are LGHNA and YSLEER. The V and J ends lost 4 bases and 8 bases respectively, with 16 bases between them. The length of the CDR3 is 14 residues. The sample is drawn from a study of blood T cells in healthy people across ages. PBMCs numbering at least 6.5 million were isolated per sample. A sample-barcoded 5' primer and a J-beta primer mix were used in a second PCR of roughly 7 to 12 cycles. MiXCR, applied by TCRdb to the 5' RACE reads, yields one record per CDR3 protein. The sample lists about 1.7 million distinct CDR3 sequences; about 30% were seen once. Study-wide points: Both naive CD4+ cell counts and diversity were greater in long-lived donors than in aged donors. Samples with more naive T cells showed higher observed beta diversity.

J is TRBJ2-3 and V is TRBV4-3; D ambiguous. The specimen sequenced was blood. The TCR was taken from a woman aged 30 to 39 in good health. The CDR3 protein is CASSPGTGWGTQYF. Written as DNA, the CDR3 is TGCGCCAGCAGCCCAGGAACCGGATGGGGTACGCAGTATTTT.